This T cell receptor (beta chain) was found in a study of cytomegalovirus exposure and HLA in healthy donors. Looking at the study overall: The 130 or so validation repertoires were reported in a later analysis to have been generated on the same platform as the approximately 700 first-cohort repertoires.

V lost 5 bases and J 2 bases, leaving 9 bases between the germline ends. Germline CDR1 reads MGHDK; CDR2 reads SYGVNS. The CDR3 is 13 residues long. The repertoire was sequenced with immunoSEQ multiplex PCR; TCRdb's copy has only in-frame clones and lacks some. The top ten clones hold roughly 1.3% of a sample with around 60,000 clones, 92% of them seen once. Points from the study as a whole: Cytomegalovirus-associated TCR beta chains were listed, numbering roughly 150. A few CMV-associated chains proved CMV antigen-specific in vitro.

As to this clone: What it binds is unknown.

This chain links TRBV25-1 with TRBJ1-1; possible D gene TRBD1, 5 bases. This receptor was taken from a woman aged 18-35 years in good health and CMV-seronegative. Sequenced: PBMCs. The CDR3 DNA is TGTGCCAGCAGTAGGACAACAAACACTGAAGCTTTCTTT. Its translation is CASSRTTNTEAFF.